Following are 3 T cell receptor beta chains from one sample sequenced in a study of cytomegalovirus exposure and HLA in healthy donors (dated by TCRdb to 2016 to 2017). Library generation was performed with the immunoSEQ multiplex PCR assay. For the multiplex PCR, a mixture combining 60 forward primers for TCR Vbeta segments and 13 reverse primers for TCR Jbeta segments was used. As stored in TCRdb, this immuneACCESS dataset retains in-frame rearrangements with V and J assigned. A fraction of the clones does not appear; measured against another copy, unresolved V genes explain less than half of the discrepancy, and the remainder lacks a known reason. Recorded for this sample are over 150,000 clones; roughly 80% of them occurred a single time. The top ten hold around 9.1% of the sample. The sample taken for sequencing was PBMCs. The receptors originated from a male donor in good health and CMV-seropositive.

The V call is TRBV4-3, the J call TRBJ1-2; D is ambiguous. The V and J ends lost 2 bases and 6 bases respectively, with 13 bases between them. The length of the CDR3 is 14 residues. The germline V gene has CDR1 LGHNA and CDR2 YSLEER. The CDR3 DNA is TGCGCCAGCAGCCAATCCGGGGTTTTGCATGGCTACACCTTC. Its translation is CASSQSGVLHGYTF.

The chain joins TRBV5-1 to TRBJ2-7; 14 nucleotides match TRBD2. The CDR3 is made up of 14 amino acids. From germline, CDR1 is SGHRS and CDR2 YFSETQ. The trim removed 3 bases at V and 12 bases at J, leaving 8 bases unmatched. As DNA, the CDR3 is TGCGCCAGCAGCTCAGTCCCCGGGACTAGCGGGAGGTACTTC. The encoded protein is CASSSVPGTSGRYF.

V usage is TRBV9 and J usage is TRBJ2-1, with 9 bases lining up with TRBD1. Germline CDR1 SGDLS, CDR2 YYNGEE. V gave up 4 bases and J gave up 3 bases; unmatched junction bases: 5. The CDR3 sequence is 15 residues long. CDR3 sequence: CASSQLGQGYNEQFF. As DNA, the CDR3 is TGTGCCAGCAGCCAATTGGGACAGGGCTACAATGAGCAGTTCTTC.